This T cell receptor beta chain was captured by sequencing in a study of cytomegalovirus exposure and HLA in healthy donors. The V and J ends lost 6 bases and 4 bases respectively, with 22 bases between them. This CDR3 is 17 amino acids long. CDR1 MNHEY and CDR2 SMNVEV come from the germline V gene (reference sequence). Regarding the study as a whole: The classifier reportedly diagnosed cytomegalovirus status with high specificity and sensitivity.

Concerning this clone itself: The antigen is undetermined.

In the PCR, 60 Vbeta and 13 Jbeta primers were used. The protocol was immunoSEQ multiplex PCR, while the TCRdb copy is restricted to in-frame clones and leaves out a portion. Of over 150,000 clones listed, over 70% are singletons. The clonotype was recovered from a woman aged 55-70 years in good health and CMV-seropositive. The sample taken for sequencing was PBMCs. The chain recombines TRBV27 with TRBJ2-1, with D possibly TRBD1 on 7 matching bases. This CDR3 reads CASSYPGAGGSYNEQFF. In DNA form, the CDR3 reads TGTGCCAGCAGCTACCCCGGGGCAGGGGGGAGTTACAATGAGCAGTTCTTC.